Below, one T cell receptor (beta chain) is given with its context. The treatment is: randomized to nivolumab then ipilimumab (arm A) or the reverse (arm B). No patient had prior DNA-damaging chemotherapy. Live CD3+CD8+ CD19− CD56− cells were sorted from PBMCs. This specimen comes from a study of sequential checkpoint blockade in melanoma. Study-wide background: First-line arms were nivolumab then ipilimumab, or the reverse, randomized 1:1. Both treatment sequences were followed by maintenance nivolumab.

This table comes from immunoSEQ multiplex PCR, and its TCRdb copy is limited to in-frame clones, with some not included. The data hold 15,000 to 20,000 clones, with under 75% observed a single time. This CDR3 has 15 residues. Germline CDR1 reads SGHTA; CDR2 reads FQGTGA. The V gene end was trimmed by 5 bases and the J gene end by 6 bases; junction bases not matched to a gene: 3. The TCR comes from a human donor with melanoma. The material was CD8+ T cells sorted from blood (inferred from file names), obtained from a patient given nivolumab and ipilimumab in sequence. The V and J genes are TRBV7-3 and TRBJ2-1; 14 bases fit TRBD2. CDR3 bases: TGTGCCAGCAGCCTGGGACTAGCGGGAGTCAATGAGCAGTTCTTC. Translated, it gives CASSLGLAGVNEQFF.